This T cell receptor (beta chain) was sequenced for a study of identifying expanded T cells in peripheral blood. CDR1 MNHEY and CDR2 SMNVEV come from the germline V gene (reference sequence). The CDR3 has 18 residues. Trimming removed 4 bases from V and 1 base from J; junction bases left unmatched: 12. In the case of this clone: Its specificity is unknown.

General study findings and limits: About 1.2 clones differed between technical replicates, versus around 15 and 19 over time. Variance in clone template counts between approximately 2-week samples significantly increased with total template count across all healthy donors.

Data came from immunoSEQ multiplex PCR; TCRdb stores just in-frame clones and leaves some out. Of approximately 85,000 clones detected, roughly four fifths appear once; the ten largest clones hold 15% to 20%. Sequencing was done on a sample of blood. The clonotype was recovered from a person aged 18 to 70 in good health. The chain recombines TRBV27 with TRBJ2-3; 9 bases fit TRBD2. CDR3 sequence: CASSSIALRTSGTDTQYF. The CDR3 region has the DNA TGTGCCAGCAGTTCTATAGCTTTAAGGACTAGCGGCACAGATACGCAGTATTTT.